The clone carrying this TCR beta chain has at least ten counts. Its antigen is unknown. TCRdb re-called the PCR reads with MiXCR, one entry per CDR3 protein. The sample has about 510,000 distinct CDR3 sequences, about 21% seen once; the top ten hold 0.7% to 0.95%. This sample is drawn from a study of molecular identifiers for immune sequencing clone quantification. General study findings and limits: The sizes of highly expanded clones could be underestimated when identical TCR molecules share a barcode.

This TCR came from a human donor in good health. Some libraries in this study had Jurkat cell RNA spiked in. Sequenced: naive CD8+ T cells from blood, with Jurkat cell RNA spiked in. Described subset: FACS-sorted CD8+CD4-CCR7+CD45RA+ naive T cells.

The CDR3 DNA reads as TGTGCCAGCAGTTTTCGCGGACTAGCGGGAAACGAGCAGTACTTC. The encoded protein is CASSFRGLAGNEQYF. The gene calls are TRBV28 and TRBJ2-7, with 12 bases aligning to TRBD2. The CDR3 sequence is 15 residues long. V lost 3 bases, J lost 5 bases, and 5 bases stayed unmatched. The germline V gene has CDR1 MDHEN and CDR2 SYDVKM.